The present T cell receptor (beta chain) was sequenced within a study of human T cells and chemical hapten exposure. On the study more broadly: Alopecia areata, totalis or universalis affected patients who were mostly female. General study findings and limits: TCRs above 1 in 1000 frequency stayed constant with DPC sensitization.

To note about this clonotype: What it binds is not known.

Germline lookup yields CDR1 MDHEN and CDR2 SYDVKM. Trimming removed 7 bases from V and 6 bases from J, with 10 bases in between. CDR3 length equals 12 residues. Time point noted: pre-sensitization, week 0. Treatment specified: therapeutic diphenylcyclopropenone sensitization with weekly scalp DPC. Sequencing started from total RNA isolated from unfractionated whole blood. In the library, unique molecular identifiers were attached to individual cDNA molecules. TCRdb analysed the RACE reads with MiXCR anew, one entry per CDR3 protein. The sample carries fewer than 45,000 distinct CDR3 sequences, roughly 12% recorded once.

This chain joins TRBV28 and TRBJ1-5; the D gene is possibly TRBD1 (5 bases). Sequencing was performed on whole blood, taken in connection with sensitization to the hapten diphenylcyclopropenone (DPC). The clonotype was recovered from a woman aged 40-49 years with alopecia areata. Some clones in this sample may be carry-over from other donors' samples. This CDR3 reads CASTTGGQPQHF. As DNA, the CDR3 is TGTGCCAGCACTACGGGGGGTCAGCCCCAGCATTTT.